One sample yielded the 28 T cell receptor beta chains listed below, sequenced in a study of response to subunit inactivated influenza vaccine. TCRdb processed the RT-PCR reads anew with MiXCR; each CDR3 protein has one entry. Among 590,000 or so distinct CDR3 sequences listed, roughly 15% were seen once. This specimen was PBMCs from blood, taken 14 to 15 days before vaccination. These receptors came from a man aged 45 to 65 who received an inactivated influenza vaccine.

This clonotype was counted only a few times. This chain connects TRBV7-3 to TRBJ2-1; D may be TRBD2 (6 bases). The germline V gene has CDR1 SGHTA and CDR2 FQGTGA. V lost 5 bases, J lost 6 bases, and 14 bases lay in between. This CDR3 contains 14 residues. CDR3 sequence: CASSPRGAGNEQFF. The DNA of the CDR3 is TGTGCCAGCAGCCCTCGAGGAGCGGGCAATGAGCAGTTCTTC.

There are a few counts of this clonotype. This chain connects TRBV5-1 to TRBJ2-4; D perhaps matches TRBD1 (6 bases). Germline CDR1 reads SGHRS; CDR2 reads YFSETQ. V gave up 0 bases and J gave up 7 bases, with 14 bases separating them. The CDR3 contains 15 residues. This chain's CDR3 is CASSLGGGDRNIQYF. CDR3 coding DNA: TGCGCCAGCAGCTTGGGAGGGGGAGATAGGAACATTCAGTACTTC.

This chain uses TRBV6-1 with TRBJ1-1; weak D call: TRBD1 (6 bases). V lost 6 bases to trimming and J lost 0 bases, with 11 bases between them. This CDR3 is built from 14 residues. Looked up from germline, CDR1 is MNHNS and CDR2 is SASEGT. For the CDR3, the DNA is TGTGCCAGCAGGGACAGAAGCATGAACACTGAAGCTTTCTTT. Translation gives CASRDRSMNTEAFF.

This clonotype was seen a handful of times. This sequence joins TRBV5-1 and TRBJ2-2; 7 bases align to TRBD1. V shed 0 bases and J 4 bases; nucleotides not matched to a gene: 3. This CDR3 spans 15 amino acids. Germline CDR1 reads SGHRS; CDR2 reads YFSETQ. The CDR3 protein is CASSLVYRGTGELFF. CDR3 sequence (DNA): TGCGCCAGCAGCTTGGTGTACAGGGGCACCGGGGAGCTGTTTTTT.

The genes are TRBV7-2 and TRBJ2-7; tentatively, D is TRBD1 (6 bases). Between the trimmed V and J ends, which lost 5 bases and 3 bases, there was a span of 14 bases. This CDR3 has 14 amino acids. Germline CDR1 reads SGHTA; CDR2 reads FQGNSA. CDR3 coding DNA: TGTGCCAGCAGCCCTTCCGACAGGATCTACGAGCAGTACTTC. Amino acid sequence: CASSPSDRIYEQYF.

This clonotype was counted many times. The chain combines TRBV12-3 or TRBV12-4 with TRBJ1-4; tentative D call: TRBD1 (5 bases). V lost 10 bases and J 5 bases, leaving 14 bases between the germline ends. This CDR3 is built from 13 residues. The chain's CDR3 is CAIQGFQNEKLFF. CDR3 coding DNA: TGTGCCATCCAGGGTTTTCAGAATGAAAAACTGTTTTTT.

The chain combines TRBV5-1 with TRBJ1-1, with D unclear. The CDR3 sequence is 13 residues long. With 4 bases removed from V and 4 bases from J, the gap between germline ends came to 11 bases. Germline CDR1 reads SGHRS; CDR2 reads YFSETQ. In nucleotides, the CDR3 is TGCGCCAGCAGCCCGGACGGATTCACTGAAGCTTTCTTT. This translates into CASSPDGFTEAFF.

The CDR3 nucleotides are TGTGCCAGCAGCTTAGCCTGGAGCTCCTACAATGAGCAGTTCTTC. Translation: CASSLAWSSYNEQFF. The chain has TRBV7-2 and TRBJ2-1, with unresolved D. This CDR3 has 15 amino acids. Germline values: CDR1 SGHTA, CDR2 FQGNSA. V dropped 0 bases and J dropped 0 bases, with 6 bases sitting between them.

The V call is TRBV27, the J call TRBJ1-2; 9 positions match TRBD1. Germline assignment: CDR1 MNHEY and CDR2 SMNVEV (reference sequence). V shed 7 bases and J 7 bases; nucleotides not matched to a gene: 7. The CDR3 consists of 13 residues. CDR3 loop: CASKGTGISGYTF. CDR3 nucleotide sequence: TGTGCCAGCAAAGGGACAGGGATCAGTGGCTACACCTTC.

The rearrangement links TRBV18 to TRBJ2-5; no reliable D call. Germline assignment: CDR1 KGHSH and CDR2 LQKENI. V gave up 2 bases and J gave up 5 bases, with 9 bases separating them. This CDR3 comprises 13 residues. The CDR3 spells CASSPSAGETQYF. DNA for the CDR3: TGTGCCAGCTCACCATCCGCCGGTGAGACCCAGTACTTC.

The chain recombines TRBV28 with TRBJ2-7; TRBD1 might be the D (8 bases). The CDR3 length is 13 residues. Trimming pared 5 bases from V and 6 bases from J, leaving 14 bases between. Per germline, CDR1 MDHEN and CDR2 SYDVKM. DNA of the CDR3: TGTGCCAGCAGTCCACAGGGGGGGTCCGAGCAGTACTTC. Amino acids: CASSPQGGSEQYF.

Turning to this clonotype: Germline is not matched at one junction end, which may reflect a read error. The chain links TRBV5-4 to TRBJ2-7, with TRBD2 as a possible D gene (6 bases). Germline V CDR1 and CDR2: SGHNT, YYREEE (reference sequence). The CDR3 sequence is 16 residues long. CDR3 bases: TGTTCCAGCAGCTTGGGAGGACACCCTATAAGCTACGAGCAGTACTTC. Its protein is CSSSLGGHPISYEQYF.

CDR3 DNA: TGCAGTGCTAGACGGGACGGAGAAAATAATGAAAAACTGTTTTTT. Amino acids: CSARRDGENNEKLFF. The chain links TRBV20-1 to TRBJ1-4; perhaps TRBD1 as D (5 bases). V lost 2 bases and J lost 4, with 14 bases in between. The CDR3 sequence is 15 residues long. In germline, CDR1 is DFQATT, CDR2 SNEGSKA (reference sequence).

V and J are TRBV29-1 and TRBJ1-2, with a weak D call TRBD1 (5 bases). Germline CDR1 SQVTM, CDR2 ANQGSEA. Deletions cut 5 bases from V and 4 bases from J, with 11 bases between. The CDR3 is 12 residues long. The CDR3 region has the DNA TGCAGCGTTCGTTCAGGGTCCTATGGCTACACCTTC. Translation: CSVRSGSYGYTF.

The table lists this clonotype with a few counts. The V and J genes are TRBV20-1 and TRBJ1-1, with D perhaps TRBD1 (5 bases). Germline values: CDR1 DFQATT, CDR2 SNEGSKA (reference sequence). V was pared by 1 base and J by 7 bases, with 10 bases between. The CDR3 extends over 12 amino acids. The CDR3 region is CSARVPGGEAFF. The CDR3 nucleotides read TGCAGTGCTAGAGTTCCGGGGGGTGAAGCTTTCTTT.

The CDR3 loop is CASSLRQGGGNEQFF. Written as DNA, the CDR3 is TGTGCCAGCAGTCTTCGACAGGGGGGAGGCAATGAGCAGTTCTTC. The rearrangement links TRBV28 to TRBJ2-1; 9 nucleotides align to TRBD1. Per the germline V gene, CDR1 is MDHEN and CDR2 is SYDVKM. This CDR3 spans 15 amino acids. The V and J ends lost 5 bases and 6 bases, in that order; junction bases with no gene match: 8.

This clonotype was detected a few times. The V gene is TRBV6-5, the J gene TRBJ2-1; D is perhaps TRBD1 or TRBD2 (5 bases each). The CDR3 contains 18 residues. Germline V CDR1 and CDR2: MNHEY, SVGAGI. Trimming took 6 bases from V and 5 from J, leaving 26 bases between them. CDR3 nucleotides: TGTGCCAGCAGCTCCTCGTGGTTGAGGGGCCCAACCAACAATGAGCAGTTCTTC. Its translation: CASSSSWLRGPTNNEQFF.

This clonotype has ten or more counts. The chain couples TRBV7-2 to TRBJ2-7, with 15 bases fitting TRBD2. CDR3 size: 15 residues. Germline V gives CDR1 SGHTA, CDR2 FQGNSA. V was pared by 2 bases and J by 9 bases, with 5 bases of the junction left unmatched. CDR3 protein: CASSLWGLAGGWQYF. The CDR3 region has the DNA TGTGCCAGCAGCTTATGGGGACTAGCGGGAGGTTGGCAGTACTTC.

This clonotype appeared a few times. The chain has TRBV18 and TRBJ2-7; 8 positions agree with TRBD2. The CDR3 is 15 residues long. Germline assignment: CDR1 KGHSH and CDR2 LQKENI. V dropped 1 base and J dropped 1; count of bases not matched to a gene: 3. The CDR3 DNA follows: TGTGCCAGCTCACCACGAGCGGGGGTTTCCTACGAGCAGTACTTC. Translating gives CASSPRAGVSYEQYF.

CDR3 DNA: TGCGCCAGCAGCCAAGTGGCAGAGACCACAGATACGCAGTATTTT. It encodes CASSQVAETTDTQYF. The V and J genes are TRBV4-3 and TRBJ2-3, with D unresolved. V was shortened by 1 base and J by 2 bases, with 10 bases between the two germline ends. Germline CDR1 reads LGHNA; CDR2 reads YSLEER. The CDR3 totals 15 residues.

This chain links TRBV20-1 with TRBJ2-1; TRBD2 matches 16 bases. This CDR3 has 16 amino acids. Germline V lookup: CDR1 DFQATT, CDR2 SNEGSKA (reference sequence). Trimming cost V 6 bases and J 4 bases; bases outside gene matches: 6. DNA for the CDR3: TGCAGTGCCAGAAAGGGACTAGCGGGAGGGTACAATGAGCAGTTCTTC. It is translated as CSARKGLAGGYNEQFF.

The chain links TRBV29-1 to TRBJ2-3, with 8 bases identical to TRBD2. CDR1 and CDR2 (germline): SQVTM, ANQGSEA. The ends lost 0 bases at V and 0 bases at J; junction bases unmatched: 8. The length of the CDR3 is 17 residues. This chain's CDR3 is CSVEDRREGFSTDTQYF. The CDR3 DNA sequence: TGCAGCGTTGAAGATCGACGGGAGGGGTTTAGCACAGATACGCAGTATTTT.

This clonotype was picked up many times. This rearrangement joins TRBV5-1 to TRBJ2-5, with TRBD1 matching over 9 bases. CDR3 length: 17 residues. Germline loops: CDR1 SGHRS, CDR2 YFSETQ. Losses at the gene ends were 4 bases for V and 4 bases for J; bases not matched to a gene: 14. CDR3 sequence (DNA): TGCGCCAGCAGCCCAGGGTACAGGGGGCGCCTGTTAGAGACCCAGTACTTC. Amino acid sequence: CASSPGYRGRLLETQYF.

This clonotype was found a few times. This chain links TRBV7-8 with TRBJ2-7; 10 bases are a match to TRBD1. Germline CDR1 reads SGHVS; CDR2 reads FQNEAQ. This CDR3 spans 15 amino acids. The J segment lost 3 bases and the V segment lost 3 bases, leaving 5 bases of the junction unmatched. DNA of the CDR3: TGTGCCAGCAGCTTGACAGGGGGCCTCTTCTACGAGCAGTACTTC. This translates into CASSLTGGLFYEQYF.

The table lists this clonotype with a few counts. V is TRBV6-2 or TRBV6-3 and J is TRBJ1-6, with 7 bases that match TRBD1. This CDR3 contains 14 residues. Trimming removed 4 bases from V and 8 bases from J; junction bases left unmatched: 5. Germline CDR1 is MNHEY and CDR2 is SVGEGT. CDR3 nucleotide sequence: TGTGCCAGCAGTTCCGGGACAGAATATTCACCCCTCCACTTT. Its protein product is CASSSGTEYSPLHF.

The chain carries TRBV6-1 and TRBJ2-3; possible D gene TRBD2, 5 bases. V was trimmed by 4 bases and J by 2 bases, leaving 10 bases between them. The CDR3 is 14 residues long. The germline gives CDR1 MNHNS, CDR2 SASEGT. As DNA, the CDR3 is TGTGCCAGCAGTGTAGGCGGGTACACAGATACGCAGTATTTT. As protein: CASSVGGYTDTQYF.

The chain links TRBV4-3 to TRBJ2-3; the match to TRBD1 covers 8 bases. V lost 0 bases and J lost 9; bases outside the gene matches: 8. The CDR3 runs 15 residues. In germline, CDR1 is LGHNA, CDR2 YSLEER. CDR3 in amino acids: CASSQDSGQGITQYF. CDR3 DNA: TGCGCCAGCAGCCAAGATTCCGGACAGGGTATAACGCAGTATTTT.

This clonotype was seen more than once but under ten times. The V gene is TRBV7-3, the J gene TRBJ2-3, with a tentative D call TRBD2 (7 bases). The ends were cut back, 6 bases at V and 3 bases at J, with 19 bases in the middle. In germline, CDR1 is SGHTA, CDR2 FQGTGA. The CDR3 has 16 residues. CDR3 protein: CASSRGGAGATDTQYF. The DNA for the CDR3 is TGTGCCAGCAGTCGAGGGGGGGCGGGAGCTACAGATACGCAGTATTTT.